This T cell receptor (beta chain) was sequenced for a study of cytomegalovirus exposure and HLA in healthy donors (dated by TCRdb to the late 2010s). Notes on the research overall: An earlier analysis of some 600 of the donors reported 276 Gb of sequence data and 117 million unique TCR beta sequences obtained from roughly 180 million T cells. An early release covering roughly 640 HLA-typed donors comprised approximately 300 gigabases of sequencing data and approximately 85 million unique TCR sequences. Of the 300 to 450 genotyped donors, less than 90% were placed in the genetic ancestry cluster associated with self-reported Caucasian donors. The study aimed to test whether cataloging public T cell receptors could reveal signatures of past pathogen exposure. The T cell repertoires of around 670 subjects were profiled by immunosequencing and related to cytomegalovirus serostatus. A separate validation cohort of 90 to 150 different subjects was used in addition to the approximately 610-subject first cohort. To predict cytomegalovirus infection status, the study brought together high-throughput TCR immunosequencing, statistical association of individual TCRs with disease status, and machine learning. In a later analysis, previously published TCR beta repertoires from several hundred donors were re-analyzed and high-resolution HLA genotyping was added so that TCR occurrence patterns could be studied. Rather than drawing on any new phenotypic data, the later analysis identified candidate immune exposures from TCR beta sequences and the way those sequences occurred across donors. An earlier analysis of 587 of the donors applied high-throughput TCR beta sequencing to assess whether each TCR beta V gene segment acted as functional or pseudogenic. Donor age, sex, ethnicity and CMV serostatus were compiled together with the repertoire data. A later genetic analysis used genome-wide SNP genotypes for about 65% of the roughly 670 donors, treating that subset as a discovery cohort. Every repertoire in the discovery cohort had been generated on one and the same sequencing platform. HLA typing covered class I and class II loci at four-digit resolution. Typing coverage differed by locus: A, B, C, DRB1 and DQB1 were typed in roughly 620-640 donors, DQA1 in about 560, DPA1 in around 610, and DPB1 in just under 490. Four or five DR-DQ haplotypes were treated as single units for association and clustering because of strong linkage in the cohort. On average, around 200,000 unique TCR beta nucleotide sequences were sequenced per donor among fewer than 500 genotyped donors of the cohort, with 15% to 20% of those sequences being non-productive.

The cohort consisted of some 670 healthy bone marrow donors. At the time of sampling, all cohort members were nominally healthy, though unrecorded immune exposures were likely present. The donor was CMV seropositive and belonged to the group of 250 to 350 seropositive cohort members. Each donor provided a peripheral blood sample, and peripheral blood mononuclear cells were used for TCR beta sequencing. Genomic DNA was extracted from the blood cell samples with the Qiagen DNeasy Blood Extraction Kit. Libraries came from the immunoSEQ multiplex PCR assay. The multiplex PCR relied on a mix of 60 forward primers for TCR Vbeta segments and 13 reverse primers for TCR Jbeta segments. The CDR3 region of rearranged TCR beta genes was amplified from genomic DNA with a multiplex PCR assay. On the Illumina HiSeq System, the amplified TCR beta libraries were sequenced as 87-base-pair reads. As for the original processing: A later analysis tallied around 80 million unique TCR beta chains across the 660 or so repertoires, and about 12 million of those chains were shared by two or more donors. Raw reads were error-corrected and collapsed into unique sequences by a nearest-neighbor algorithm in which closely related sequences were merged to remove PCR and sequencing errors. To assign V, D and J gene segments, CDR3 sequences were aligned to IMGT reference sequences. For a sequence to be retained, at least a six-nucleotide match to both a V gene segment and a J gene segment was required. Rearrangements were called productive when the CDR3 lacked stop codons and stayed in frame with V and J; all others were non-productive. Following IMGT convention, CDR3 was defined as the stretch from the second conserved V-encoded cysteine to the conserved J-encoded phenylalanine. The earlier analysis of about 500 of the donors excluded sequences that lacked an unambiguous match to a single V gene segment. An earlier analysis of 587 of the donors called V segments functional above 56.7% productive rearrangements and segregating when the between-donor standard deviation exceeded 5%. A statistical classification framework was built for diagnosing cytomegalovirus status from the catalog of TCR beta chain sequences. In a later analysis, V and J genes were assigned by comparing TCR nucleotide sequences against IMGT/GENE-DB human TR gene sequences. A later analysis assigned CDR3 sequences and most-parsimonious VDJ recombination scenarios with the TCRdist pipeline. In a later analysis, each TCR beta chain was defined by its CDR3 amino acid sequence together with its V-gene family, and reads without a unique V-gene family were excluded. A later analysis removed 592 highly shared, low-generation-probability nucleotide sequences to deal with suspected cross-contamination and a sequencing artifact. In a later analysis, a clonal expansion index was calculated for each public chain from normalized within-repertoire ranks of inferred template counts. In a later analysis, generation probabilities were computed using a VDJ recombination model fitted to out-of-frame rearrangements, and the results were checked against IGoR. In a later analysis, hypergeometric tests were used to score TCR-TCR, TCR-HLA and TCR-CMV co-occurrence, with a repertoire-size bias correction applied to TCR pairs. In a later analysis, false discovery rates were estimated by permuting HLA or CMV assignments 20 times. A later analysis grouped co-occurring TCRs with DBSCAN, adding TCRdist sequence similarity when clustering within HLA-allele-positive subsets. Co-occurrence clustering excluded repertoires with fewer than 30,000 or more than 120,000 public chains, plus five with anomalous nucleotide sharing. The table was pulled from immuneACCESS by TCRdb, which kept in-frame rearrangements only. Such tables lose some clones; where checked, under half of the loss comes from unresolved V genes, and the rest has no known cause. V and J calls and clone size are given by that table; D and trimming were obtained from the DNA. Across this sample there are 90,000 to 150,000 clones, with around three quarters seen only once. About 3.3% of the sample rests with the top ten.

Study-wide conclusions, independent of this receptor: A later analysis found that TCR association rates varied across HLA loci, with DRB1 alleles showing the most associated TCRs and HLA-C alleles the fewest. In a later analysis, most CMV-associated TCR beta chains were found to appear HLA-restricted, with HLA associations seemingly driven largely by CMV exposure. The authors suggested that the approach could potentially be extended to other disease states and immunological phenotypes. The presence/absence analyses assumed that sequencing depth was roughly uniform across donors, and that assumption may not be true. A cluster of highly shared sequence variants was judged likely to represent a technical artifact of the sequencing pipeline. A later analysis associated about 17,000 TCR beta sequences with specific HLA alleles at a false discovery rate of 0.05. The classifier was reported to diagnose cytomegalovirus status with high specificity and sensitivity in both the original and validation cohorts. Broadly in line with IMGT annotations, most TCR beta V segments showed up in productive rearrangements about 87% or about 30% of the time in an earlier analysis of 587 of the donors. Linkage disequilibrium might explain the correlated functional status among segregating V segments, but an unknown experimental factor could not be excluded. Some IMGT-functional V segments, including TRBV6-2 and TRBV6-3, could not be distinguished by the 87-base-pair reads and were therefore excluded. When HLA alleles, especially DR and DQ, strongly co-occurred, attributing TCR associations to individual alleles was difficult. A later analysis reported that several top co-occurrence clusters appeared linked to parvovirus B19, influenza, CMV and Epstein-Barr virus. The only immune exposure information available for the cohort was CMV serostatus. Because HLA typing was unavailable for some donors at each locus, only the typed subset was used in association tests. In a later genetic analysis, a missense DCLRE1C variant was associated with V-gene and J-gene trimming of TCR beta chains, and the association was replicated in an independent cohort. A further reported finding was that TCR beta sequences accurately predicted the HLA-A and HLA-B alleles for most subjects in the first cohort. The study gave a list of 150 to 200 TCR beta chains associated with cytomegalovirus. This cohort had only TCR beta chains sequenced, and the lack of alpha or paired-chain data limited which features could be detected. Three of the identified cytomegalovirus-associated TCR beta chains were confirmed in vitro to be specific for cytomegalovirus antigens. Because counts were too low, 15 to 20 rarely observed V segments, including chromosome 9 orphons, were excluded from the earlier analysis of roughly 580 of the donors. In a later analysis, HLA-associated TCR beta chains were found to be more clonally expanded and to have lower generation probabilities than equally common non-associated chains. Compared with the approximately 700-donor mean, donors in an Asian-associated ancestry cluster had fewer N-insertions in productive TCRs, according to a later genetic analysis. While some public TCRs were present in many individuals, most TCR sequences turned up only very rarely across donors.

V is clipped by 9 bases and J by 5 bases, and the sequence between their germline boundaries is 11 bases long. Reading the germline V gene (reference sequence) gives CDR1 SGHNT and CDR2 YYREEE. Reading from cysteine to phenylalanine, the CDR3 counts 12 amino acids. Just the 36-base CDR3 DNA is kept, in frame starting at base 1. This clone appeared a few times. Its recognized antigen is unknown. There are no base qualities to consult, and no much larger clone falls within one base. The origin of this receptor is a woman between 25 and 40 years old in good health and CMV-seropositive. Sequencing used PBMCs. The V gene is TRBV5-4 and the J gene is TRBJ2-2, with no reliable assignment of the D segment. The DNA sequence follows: TGTGCCATCCCTAGTCGAACCGGGGAGCTGTTTTTT. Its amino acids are CAIPSRTGELFF.